This T cell receptor (beta chain) came from a study of early T cells in non-severe SARS-CoV-2 infection. In the study overall: Sequencing of bulk RNA from unsorted whole blood was done, without chain pairing.

This clonotype was seen many times. TCRdb fed the 5' RACE reads into MiXCR, producing one record per CDR3 protein. The sample lists some 49,000 distinct CDR3 sequences; about 4% were seen once. Trimming left V 5 bases short and J 2 bases short, with 14 bases between. Germline CDR1 LNHDA, CDR2 SQIVND (reference sequence). The CDR3 is made up of 15 amino acids. This chain connects TRBV19 to TRBJ2-3; D is ambiguous. The sequence came from an adult who was a healthcare worker with PCR-confirmed SARS-CoV-2 infection or an uninfected control (not recorded which). What was sequenced was whole blood. The CDR3 is CASSPSTTYTDTQYF. The CDR3, as DNA: TGTGCCAGTAGTCCCTCAACGACTTACACAGATACGCAGTATTTT. Looking up the rest from reference TRBV19 and TRBJ2-3 gives the full variable domain: DGGITQSPKYLFRKEGQNVTLSCEQNLNHDAMYWYRQDPGQGLRLIYYSQIVNDFQKGDIAEGYSVSREKKESFPLTVTSAQKNPTAFYLCASSPSTTYTDTQYFGPGTRLTVL.